The present TCR beta chain was sequenced within a study of circulating CD8 cells and anti-PD-1 response in melanoma. Study information: Every 2 weeks, patients got 3 mg/kg nivolumab intravenously. Of around 13 patients, seven got anti-PD-1 first and six had prior therapy.

The QIAseq Immune Repertoire TCR panel built the libraries from roughly 15 ng of total RNA. TCRdb used MiXCR to reprocess the reads, holding one entry per CDR3 protein. The sample yields several hundred distinct CDR3 sequences, around 8.5% seen once. The V gene's germline CDR1 is LNHDA and CDR2 SQIVND (reference sequence). Trimming removed 3 bases from V and 0 bases from J, with 4 bases in between. This CDR3 is 13 amino acids long. Study findings and constraints: At M1, fewer than 8% of TRB clonotypes appeared in multiple subsets.

From live CD3+CD8+TCRalphabeta+ cells, four PD-1 and/or TIGIT subsets were sorted. This clonotype is deemed medium-sized (0.01 to 0.1%). Its antigen is currently unknown. The sequence derives from a human donor with melanoma. The chain uses TRBV19 and TRBJ2-3; D is unclear. This specimen consisted of CD8+ T cells from PBMCs, obtained at baseline or after one month of anti-PD-1 therapy (not recorded which). This chain's CDR3 is CASSMASTDTQYF. CDR3 DNA: TGTGCCAGTAGTATGGCTAGCACAGATACGCAGTATTTT.